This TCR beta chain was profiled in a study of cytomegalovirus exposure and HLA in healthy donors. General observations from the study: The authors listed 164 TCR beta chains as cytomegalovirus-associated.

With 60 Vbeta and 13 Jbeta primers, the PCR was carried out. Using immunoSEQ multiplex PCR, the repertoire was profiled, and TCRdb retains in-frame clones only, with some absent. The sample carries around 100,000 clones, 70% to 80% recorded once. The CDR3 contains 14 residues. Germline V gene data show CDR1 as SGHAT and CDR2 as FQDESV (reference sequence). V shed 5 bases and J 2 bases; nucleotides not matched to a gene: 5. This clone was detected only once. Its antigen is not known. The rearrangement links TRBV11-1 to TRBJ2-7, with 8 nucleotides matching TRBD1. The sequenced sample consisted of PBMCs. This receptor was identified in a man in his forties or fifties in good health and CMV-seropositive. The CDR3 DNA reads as TGTGCCAGCAGCGGGCCGGACAGGGCCTACGAGCAGTACTTC. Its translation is CASSGPDRAYEQYF.